A selection of T cell receptor beta chains follows, all from one sample in a study of T cell responses to AZD1222 COVID-19 vaccine. Some clones are missing from TCRdb's copy, which holds only in-frame ones; the method was immunoSEQ multiplex PCR. The sample lists some 72,000 clones, under 95% occurring once. The sequencing here drew on peripheral blood, taken on day 0 of MenACWY control vaccination. Receptors originate from an adult in good health. The CDR3 runs from the conserved cysteine through the conserved F or W. The D gene is left open where the match is weak. Clone size is shown for a subset of rows, as once, few, many or a class of expanded clone.

size	D	length	V	J	CDR3	DNA
once	TRBD1	14	TRBV27	TRBJ2-7	CATLRTGGSYEQYF	TGTGCCACCCTAAGGACAGGGGGGTCCTACGAGCAGTACTTC
NA	TRBD1	15	TRBV29-1	TRBJ1-2	CSVDQGGPFNYGYTF	TGCAGCGTTGATCAGGGGGGTCCTTTTAACTATGGCTACACCTTC
NA	NA	13	TRBV2	TRBJ2-3	CASSVGGTDTQYF	TGTGCCAGCAGTGTCGGTGGCACAGATACGCAGTATTTT
NA	TRBD2	16	TRBV5-5	TRBJ2-7	CASSLALGDSGYEQYF	TGTGCCAGCAGCTTGGCCTTGGGGGATAGCGGGTACGAGCAGTACTTC
NA	TRBD2	15	TRBV12-5	TRBJ2-3	CATSPSGISTDTQYF	TGTGCGACCTCTCCTAGCGGGATATCAACAGATACGCAGTATTTT
few	TRBD1	16	TRBV14	TRBJ2-2	CASSRDRGHGTGELFF	TGTGCCAGCAGCCGCGACAGGGGGCACGGCACCGGGGAGCTGTTTTTT
NA	NA	15	TRBV7-2	TRBJ2-1	CASRGGATSYNEQFF	TGTGCCAGCAGGGGGGGGGCGACGAGTTACAATGAGCAGTTCTTC
NA	NA	13	TRBV12-3/TRBV12-4	TRBJ1-5	CASSFLDNQPQHF	TGTGCCAGCAGTTTTTTGGACAATCAGCCCCAGCATTTT
NA	NA	11	TRBV15	TRBJ2-7	CATGRNEEQYF	TGTGCCACTGGGAGGAATGAAGAGCAGTACTTC
NA	TRBD1	13	TRBV18	TRBJ2-7	CASSTTGVYEQYF	TGTGCCAGCTCAACGACAGGGGTCTACGAGCAGTACTTC
NA	TRBD1	15	TRBV28	TRBJ2-5	CASTPTGGGLETQYF	TGTGCCAGCACCCCGACAGGGGGCGGCCTAGAGACCCAGTACTTC